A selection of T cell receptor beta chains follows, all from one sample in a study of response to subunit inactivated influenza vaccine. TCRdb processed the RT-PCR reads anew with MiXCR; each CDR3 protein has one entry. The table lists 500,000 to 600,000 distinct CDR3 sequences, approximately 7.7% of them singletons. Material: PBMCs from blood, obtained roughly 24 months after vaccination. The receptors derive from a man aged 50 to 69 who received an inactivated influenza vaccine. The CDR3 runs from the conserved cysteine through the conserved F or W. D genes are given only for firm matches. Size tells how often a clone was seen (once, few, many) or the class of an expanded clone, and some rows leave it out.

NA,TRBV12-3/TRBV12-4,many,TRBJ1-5,TGTGCCAGCAGTTTAAACAGCCAGACGGGCAATCAGCCCCAGCATTTT,CASSLNSQTGNQPQHF
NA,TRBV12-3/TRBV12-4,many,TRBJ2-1,TGTGCCAGCAGTACGGGCGGGAACAATGAGCAGTTCTTC,CASSTGGNNEQFF
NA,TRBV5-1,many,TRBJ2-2,TGCGCCAGCAGCTTGGCCGGGATAAACACCGGGGAGCTGTTTTTT,CASSLAGINTGELFF
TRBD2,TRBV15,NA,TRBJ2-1,TGTGCCACCAGCAGAACCGGGACTAGTCTCTATGAGCAGTTCTTC,CATSRTGTSLYEQFF
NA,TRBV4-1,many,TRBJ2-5,TGCGCCAGCAGCCAAGATAACTGGCAAGAGACCCAGTACTTC,CASSQDNWQETQYF
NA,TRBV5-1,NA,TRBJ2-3,TGCGCCAGCAGCTCCAGGGGATTTAGCTCAGATACGCAGTATTTT,CASSSRGFSSDTQYF
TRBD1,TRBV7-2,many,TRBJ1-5,TGTGCCAGCAGCTGGGGACAGAATAGCAATCAGCCCCAGCATTTT,CASSWGQNSNQPQHF
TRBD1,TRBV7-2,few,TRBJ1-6,TGTGCCAGCAGCTCGGGGACAGGGATCGGGTACTCACCCCTCCACTTT,CASSSGTGIGYSPLHF
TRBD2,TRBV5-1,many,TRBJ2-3,TGCGCCAGCAGCCGCCGGACTAGCGGGGGCACAGATACGCAGTATTTT,CASSRRTSGGTDTQYF
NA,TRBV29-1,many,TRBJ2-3,TGCAGCGTTGAGATAGGAGATACGCAGTATTTT,CSVEIGDTQYF